Detailed here is one TCR beta chain. Its specificity is not known. CDR1 is MNHNY and CDR2 is SVGAGI in the germline V gene (reference sequence). The CDR3 is 14 residues long. V lost 0 bases to trimming and J lost 11 bases, with 15 bases between them. This entry is derived from a study of T-cell memory formation after mild COVID-19. Across the study: Largely donor-specific sequence clusters came from two donors.

MiXCR, applied by TCRdb to the 5' RACE reads, yields one record per CDR3 protein. The sample lists 350,000 to 400,000 distinct CDR3 sequences, about 15% occurring once. Study-wide points: The study detected some responding clones in pre-infection memory, suggesting cross-reactive memory joined. From day 15 to 85, contracting clones were balanced between CD4 and CD8, whereas later expanders leaned toward CD4+. Contracting clones localized mainly to CM and EM when CD4+ and mainly to EMRA when CD8+.

The V gene is TRBV6-6, the J gene TRBJ2-3; D may be TRBD2 (5 bases). This sequence originates from a man aged 18 to 35 who had mild COVID-19 (a few samples of this study predate the infection). Cell type and time point are not known. The specimen was PBMCs or a T cell subset sorted from them (not recorded which). CDR3 amino acids: CASSYSTLAGRQYF. The CDR3 nucleotides read TGTGCCAGCAGTTACTCGACGCTAGCCGGTAGGCAGTATTTT.